This entry describes one T cell receptor beta chain. Its antigen is unidentified. The method was immunoSEQ multiplex PCR; TCRdb's version includes in-frame clones alone and lacks a portion of them. There are 130,000 to 150,000 clones in the sample; approximately 90% occur only once, and 1.5% to 2% lies in the top ten. This specimen comes from a study of T cell responses to AZD1222 COVID-19 vaccine. Study-level background: Pooling was applied to second doses at about 4 or about 12 weeks.

Study-level points and caveats: Unmutated variant regions reportedly attract nearly half of all spike-specific TCRs. Clonal diversity was possibly underestimated, and the donors were mostly white British, with more females. Rises in breadth and depth of Spike-specific TCRs came after two AZD1222 doses.

CDR1 and CDR2 (germline): SGHVS, FQNEAQ. V was pared by 5 bases and J by 3 bases, with 2 bases of the junction left unmatched. CDR3 length: 15 residues. The V and J genes are TRBV7-8 and TRBJ2-1; 12 positions match TRBD2. The sequencing used peripheral blood, collected on day 0 of AZD1222 vaccination. The sequence derives from an adult in good health. The CDR3 nucleotides are TGTGCCAGCAGCGGACTAGCGGGACTCTACAATGAGCAGTTCTTC. It codes for CASSGLAGLYNEQFF. The entire variable domain, with the rest obtained from reference TRBV7-8 and TRBJ2-1, is as follows: GAGVSQSPRYKVAKRGQDVALRCDPISGHVSLFWYQQALGQGPEFLTYFQNEAQLDKSGLPSDRFFAERPEGSVSTLKIQRTQQEDSAVYLCASSGLAGLYNEQFFGPGTRLTVL.